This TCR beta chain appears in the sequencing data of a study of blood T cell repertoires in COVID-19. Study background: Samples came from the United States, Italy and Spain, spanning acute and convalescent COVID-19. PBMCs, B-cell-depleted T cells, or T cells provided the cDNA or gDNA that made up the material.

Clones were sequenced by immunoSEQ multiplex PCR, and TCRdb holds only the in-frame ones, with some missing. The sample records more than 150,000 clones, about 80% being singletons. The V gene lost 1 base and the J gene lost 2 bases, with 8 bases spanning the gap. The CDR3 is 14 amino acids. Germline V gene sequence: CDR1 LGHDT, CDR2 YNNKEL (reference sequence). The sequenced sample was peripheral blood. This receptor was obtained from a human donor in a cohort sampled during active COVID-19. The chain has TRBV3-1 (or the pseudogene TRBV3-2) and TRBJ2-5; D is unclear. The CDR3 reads CASSQGVRQETQYF. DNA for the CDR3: TGTGCCAGCAGCCAAGGGGTGCGGCAAGAGACCCAGTACTTC.